This TCR beta chain was captured in a study of T cell responses to AZD1222 COVID-19 vaccine. Study details: Second doses were pooled across both intervals (about 4 or about 12 weeks). Study-wide findings and caveats: The donor cohort was predominantly white British with a female majority, and clonal diversity may have been underestimated. Just five to seven people given AZD1222 tested seropositive at baseline. Across spike, vaccine-associated CD4 TCRs were found, dominant at 160-218 and 743-854.

The method was immunoSEQ multiplex PCR; TCRdb's version includes in-frame clones alone and lacks a portion of them. The data show some 90,000 clones, approximately 90% seen once. The V end lost 1 base, the J end lost 2 bases, and 4 bases lay between the germline ends. The CDR3 runs to 13 residues. The germline V gene encodes CDR1 SGHTA and CDR2 FQGNSA. About this clone itself: The antigen is undetermined.

The rearrangement joins TRBV7-2 to TRBJ2-3; D gene unclear. This TCR was sampled from an adult in good health. Material: peripheral blood, obtained on day 0 of AZD1222 vaccination. CDR3 sequence (DNA): TGTGCCAGCAGCTTAGGGTACACAGATACGCAGTATTTT. This codes for CASSLGYTDTQYF.